The 31 T cell receptor beta chains presented below share a single source sample, sequenced in a study of vaccination and CD4 T cells after COVID-19. The treatment here: approximately 9-day PBMC culture with coronavirus spike peptide pools or control peptides (ViraFEST assay). Sequencing of DNA taken from cultured CD4+ T cells relied on the Oncomine TCR Beta short-read assay. One entry per CDR3 protein results from TCRdb running MiXCR on the PCR reads. Among about 21,000 distinct CDR3 sequences listed, roughly 44% were seen once. For these receptors, no antigen is known. The material sequenced was cultured CD4+ T cells from blood. Every receptor here comes from a human donor with COVID-19.

This clonotype was observed a few times. This chain uses TRBV20-1 with TRBJ1-1; no definite D call. The germline V gene has CDR1 DFQATT and CDR2 SNEGSKA (reference sequence). CDR3 length: 14 amino acids. Trimming left V 0 bases short and J 3 bases short, with 11 bases between. The CDR3 is CSARDPRKDTEAFF. In DNA, the CDR3 is TGCAGTGCTAGAGATCCACGGAAGGACACTGAAGCTTTCTTT.

The J gene is TRBJ1-1, the V gene TRBV10-1; D remains ambiguous. The CDR3 has 13 residues. CDR1 is WNHNN, CDR2 SYGVQD, per germline (reference sequence). Trimming took off 0 bases at V and 11 bases at J, with 13 bases between the two ends. Here the CDR3 reads CASSESGRPSAFF. DNA of the CDR3: TGCGCCAGCAGTGAGTCAGGGCGGCCGTCGGCTTTCTTT.

This clonotype was seen a handful of times. The J gene is TRBJ1-2, the V gene TRBV7-2; D ambiguous. Germline CDR1 reads SGHTA; CDR2 reads FQGNSA. Trimming took 1 base from V and 8 from J, leaving 14 bases between them. The CDR3 spans 14 residues. In nucleotides, the CDR3 is TGTGCCAGCAGCTTAGATCGGCGGATAGACGGCTACACCTTC. It yields the protein CASSLDRRIDGYTF.

The V call is TRBV6-1, the J call TRBJ1-3; possibly TRBD1 for D (6 bases). The CDR3 is made up of 16 amino acids. Germline-derived CDR1 and CDR2 are MNHNS and SASEGT. Trimming took off 5 bases at V and 0 bases at J, with 14 bases between the two ends. For the CDR3, the DNA is TGTGCCAGCAGTCCACGACAGGAAAACTCTGGAAACACCATATATTTT. It specifies CASSPRQENSGNTIYF.

This chain links TRBV2 with TRBJ1-5; tentative D call: TRBD1 (6 bases). CDR1 SNHLY and CDR2 FYNNEI come from the germline V gene. V lost 2 bases, J lost 7 bases, and 12 bases lay in between. This CDR3 spans 14 amino acids. The CDR3 sequence: CASSEIGGAQPQHF. CDR3 bases: TGTGCCAGCAGTGAAATCGGGGGCGCACAGCCCCAGCATTTT. The variable domain in full, with the rest retrieved from reference TRBV2 and TRBJ1-5, is EPEVTQTPSHQVTQMGQEVILRCVPISNHLYFYWYRQILGQKVEFLVSFYNNEISEKSEIFDDQFSVERPDGSNFTLKIRSTKLEDSAMYFCASSEIGGAQPQHFGDGTRLSIL.

CDR3 coding DNA: TGTGCCAGCAGTGAAACAGGGGGCGATACCGGGGAGCTGTTTTTT. This translates into CASSETGGDTGELFF. The V gene is TRBV6-4, the J gene TRBJ2-2, with 9 bases lining up with TRBD1. Germline V gives CDR1 MRHNA, CDR2 SNTAGT. The CDR3 is 15 residues long. Losses at the gene ends were 3 bases for V and 5 bases for J; bases not matched to a gene: 4.

CDR3 protein: CASSRRQGVKNIQYF. The CDR3 region has the DNA TGTGCCAGCAGCCGACGACAGGGGGTCAAAAACATTCAGTACTTC. The rearrangement links TRBV21-1 to TRBJ2-4; TRBD1 reflects the table's D call only, with no check against the DNA. TRBV21-1 is flagged as a pseudogene. The CDR3 length is 15 residues.

Only a few counts were recorded for this clonotype. The gene calls are TRBV12-3 or TRBV12-4 and TRBJ1-2; weak D call: TRBD1 (6 bases). The CDR3 has 14 amino acids. Trimming cost V 3 bases and J 5 bases, with 13 bases left between them. CDR3 residues: CASSLGPGVYGYTF. The CDR3 DNA is TGTGCCAGCAGTTTGGGCCCAGGGGTGTATGGCTACACCTTC.

The chain uses TRBV20-1 and TRBJ2-2; 9 positions agree with TRBD2. The J segment lost 5 bases and the V segment lost 5 bases, leaving 15 bases of the junction unmatched. The germline gives CDR1 DFQATT, CDR2 SNEGSKA (reference sequence). CDR3 length equals 17 residues. For the CDR3, the DNA is TGCAGTGCTCGAAAGGGCGCGGGGGGGCCCGGTACCGGGGAGCTGTTTTTT. The encoded protein is CSARKGAGGPGTGELFF.

This clonotype was seen a handful of times. The chain links TRBV11-3 to TRBJ1-3; D is uncertain. The CDR3 has 13 residues. V lost 5 bases to trimming and J lost 3 bases, with 8 bases between them. Germline CDR1 and CDR2: SGHNT and YENEEA. The CDR3 nucleotides read TGTGCCAGCAGCCCACCTGGTGGAAACACCATATATTTT. This encodes CASSPPGGNTIYF.

This clonotype is medium-sized within its sample. This chain uses TRBV2 with TRBJ2-5, with D possibly matching TRBD1 (5 bases). CDR1 is SNHLY, CDR2 FYNNEI, per germline. The V and J ends lost 5 bases and 5 bases respectively, with 6 bases between them. This CDR3 contains 11 residues. CDR3 coding DNA: TGTGCCAGCAGTTCAGGGGAGACCCAGTACTTC. Residues: CASSSGETQYF.

This clonotype was seen a handful of times. The chain uses TRBV6-4 and TRBJ2-6; perhaps TRBD2 as D (6 bases). Germline CDR1 and CDR2: MRHNA and SNTAGT. The CDR3 contains 18 residues. Trimming stripped 7 bases from V and 1 base from J, with 20 bases between. CDR3: CASTRFRWGESGANVLTF. DNA for the CDR3: TGTGCCAGCACTCGTTTTAGATGGGGGGAATCTGGGGCCAACGTCCTGACTTTC.

The chain couples TRBV30 to TRBJ2-7; TRBD2 might be the D (6 bases). Between the trimmed V and J ends, which lost 8 bases and 4 bases, there was a span of 21 bases. The CDR3 contains 14 residues. Germline CDR1 GTSNPN, CDR2 SVGIG (reference sequence). CDR3 amino acids: CAGKSLGRPYEQYF. In nucleotides, the CDR3 is TGTGCCGGAAAGAGTCTTGGGAGGCCGTACGAGCAGTACTTC.

This clonotype came up a few times. V usage is TRBV27 and J usage is TRBJ2-7, with 7 bases fitting TRBD1. This CDR3 contains 14 residues. J gave up 4 bases and V 6 bases, and 9 bases lay outside the gene matches. From germline, CDR1 is MNHEY and CDR2 SMNVEV (reference sequence). The DNA of the CDR3 is TGTGCCAGCAGACTCCAACAGGGGAGATACGAGCAGTACTTC. This codes for CASRLQQGRYEQYF.

The chain combines TRBV30 with TRBJ1-2, with D unclear. The CDR3 runs 15 residues. CDR1 and CDR2 from the germline V gene are GTSNPN and SVGIG (reference sequence). V was clipped by 4 bases and J by 4 bases, with 19 bases between them. This CDR3 reads CAWKLGTYLAYGYTF. In nucleotides, the CDR3 is TGTGCCTGGAAACTCGGCACCTACCTTGCCTATGGCTACACCTTC.

This clonotype has only a few counts. The chain couples TRBV6-1 to TRBJ1-1, with D possibly matching TRBD1 (5 bases). The CDR3 has 14 residues. Germline V CDR1 and CDR2: MNHNS, SASEGT. Trimming shortened V by 7 bases and J by 5 bases, and 17 bases separated the two germline ends. CDR3 DNA sequence: TGTGCCAGCACCCCAGGGACTTCGCAAACTGAAGCTTTCTTT. Encoded protein: CASTPGTSQTEAFF.

CDR3 DNA sequence: TGTGCCAGCAGACGCAGGGCGGGGAGTGAGAACTACGAGCAGTACTTC. Amino acid sequence: CASRRRAGSENYEQYF. This sequence joins TRBV6-1 and TRBJ2-7, with D perhaps TRBD2 (6 bases). This CDR3 contains 16 residues. V shed 6 bases and J shed 3 bases, with 21 bases lying between them. Germline assignment: CDR1 MNHNS and CDR2 SASEGT.

This chain links TRBV12-3 or TRBV12-4 with TRBJ1-5; TRBD1 aligns across 7 bases. V gave up 5 bases and J gave up 5 bases; unmatched junction bases: 3. This CDR3 spans 13 amino acids. CDR3 sequence reads: CASSPRGDQPQHF. CDR3 nucleotides: TGTGCCAGCAGTCCCAGGGGGGATCAGCCCCAGCATTTT.

The chain couples TRBV19 to TRBJ1-5; 8 bases line up with TRBD1. Germline V lookup: CDR1 LNHDA, CDR2 SQIVND (reference sequence). There are 16 residues in the CDR3. V gave up 6 bases and J gave up 2 bases; unmatched junction bases: 9. The CDR3 sequence: CASRHTGGHGNQPQHF. CDR3 in DNA: TGTGCCAGTAGGCATACAGGGGGTCACGGCAATCAGCCCCAGCATTTT.

This clonotype occurred a few times. The V call is TRBV7-2, the J call TRBJ2-3; 11 positions match TRBD2. The CDR3 sequence is 19 residues long. Germline assignment: CDR1 SGHTA and CDR2 FQGNSA. Unmatched junction bases numbered 9, after V lost 1 base and J lost 0 bases. The CDR3 reads CASSLVSSSGGKSTDTQYF. The CDR3 region has the DNA TGTGCCAGCAGCTTAGTATCGTCTAGCGGGGGGAAGAGCACAGATACGCAGTATTTT.

This clonotype appeared a single time. The rearrangement joins TRBV6-1 to TRBJ2-3; 11 bases fit TRBD2. This CDR3 contains 16 residues. V lost 0 bases to trimming and J lost 6 bases; unmatched junction nucleotides: 5. In germline, CDR1 is MNHNS, CDR2 SASEGT. CDR3 in DNA: TGTGCCAGCAGTGAAGCGCGACTAGCGGGGTTGGATACGCAGTATTTT. It is translated as CASSEARLAGLDTQYF.

The rearrangement uses TRBV19 and TRBJ1-4; D is unresolved. CDR1 is LNHDA and CDR2 is SQIVND in the germline V gene (reference sequence). The CDR3 has 12 amino acids. The V end was cut by 3 bases, the J end by 13 bases, with 12 bases between. The CDR3 loop is CASSMGNLRLFF. The DNA for the CDR3 is TGTGCCAGTAGTATGGGGAACCTACGACTGTTTTTT.

This clonotype has only a few counts. The chain combines TRBV7-8 with TRBJ1-2, with D perhaps TRBD1 (5 bases). Deletions cut 4 bases from V and 4 bases from J, with 16 bases between. CDR1 is SGHVS, CDR2 FQNEAQ, per germline. CDR3 size: 15 residues. In DNA, the CDR3 is TGTGCCAGCAGCTCAGGTTTGGGAACAGGCTATGGCTACACCTTC. Its translation: CASSSGLGTGYGYTF.

This clonotype was seen only a few times. This chain uses TRBV6-1 with TRBJ1-1; D ambiguous. The CDR3 covers 14 residues. Germline CDR1 and CDR2: MNHNS and SASEGT. V lost 0 bases to trimming and J lost 3 bases, with 8 bases between them. The CDR3 DNA follows: TGTGCCAGCAGTGAAGCGCCGCCGGACACTGAAGCTTTCTTT. Translation gives CASSEAPPDTEAFF.

V gene TRBV7-2 combines with J gene TRBJ1-2, with D uncertain. The germline CDR1 and CDR2 sequences are SGHTA and FQGNSA. The CDR3 is 13 amino acids. V was shortened by 3 bases and J by 4 bases, with 9 bases between the two germline ends. The CDR3 region has the DNA TGTGCCAGCAGCTTCGGCGGCAGCTATGGCTACACCTTC. This codes for CASSFGGSYGYTF.

The rearrangement uses TRBV6-1 and TRBJ2-2, with no clear D. Trimming removed 3 bases from V and 7 bases from J, with 12 bases in between. The CDR3 is 14 residues long. The germline gives CDR1 MNHNS, CDR2 SASEGT. The CDR3 coding sequence is TGTGCCAGCAGTGACTTGGGTTCCGTCGGGGAGCTGTTTTTT. Translation gives CASSDLGSVGELFF.

This chain joins TRBV20-1 and TRBJ2-7, with D unclear. The V gene's germline CDR1 is DFQATT and CDR2 SNEGSKA (reference sequence). The CDR3 runs to 13 residues. The CDR3 sequence: CSPKATGTYEQYF. The CDR3 DNA reads TGCAGCCCGAAGGCGACGGGCACCTACGAGCAGTACTTC.

This clonotype appeared once. A read error is likely, as this CDR3 ends without the conserved phenylalanine or tryptophan. V gene TRBV6-1 combines with J gene TRBJ1-2; maybe TRBD1 (5 bases). The length of the CDR3 is 13 residues. The germline V gene encodes CDR1 MNHNS and CDR2 SASEGT. V lost 6 bases and J lost 5, with 13 bases in between. DNA of the CDR3: TGTGCCAGCAGCTGGGACGGAACATATGGCTACACCCTC. This codes for CASSWDGTYGYTL.

The chain uses TRBV10-3 and TRBJ2-7; the D is unclear. V was pared by 7 bases and J by 2 bases, with 15 bases between. CDR3 length: 14 residues. Germline-derived CDR1 and CDR2 are ENHRY and SYGVKD. CDR3 protein: CAITTSQNTYEQYF. As DNA, the CDR3 is TGTGCCATCACCACGTCCCAAAATACCTACGAGCAGTACTTC.

The chain has TRBV2 and TRBJ2-1, with TRBD2 identical over 13 bases. The germline V gene encodes CDR1 SNHLY and CDR2 FYNNEI. CDR3 length equals 15 residues. V lost 4 bases, J lost 6 bases, and 3 bases stayed unmatched. In DNA, the CDR3 is TGTGCCAGCAGTGGGACTAGCGGGGGTCTCAATGAGCAGTTCTTC. Residues: CASSGTSGGLNEQFF.

The genes are TRBV19 and TRBJ1-5, with TRBD1 matching over 8 bases. The CDR3 totals 14 residues. Trimming at V came to 5 bases and at J to 7 bases, leaving 7 bases not matched to a gene. Germline CDR1 LNHDA, CDR2 SQIVND (reference sequence). CDR3 amino acids: CASSRGTGAQPQHF. As DNA, the CDR3 is TGTGCCAGTAGTCGAGGGACAGGAGCCCAGCCCCAGCATTTT.